This T cell receptor (beta chain) was found in a study of post-analysis software for immune sequencing data (dated by TCRdb to 2013 to 2016). With regard to the full study: Relapsing-remitting, secondary progressive and progressive-relapsing multiple sclerosis were recorded as disease courses, and subtype annotation was lacking for some patients. Patient repertoires were compared against about twelve previously published healthy control repertoires from donors aged about 6 to 28 years. A subset of samples was prepared in parallel using single-end sample barcoding, then pooled and co-amplified after Illumina adapter ligation.

To demonstrate the VDJtools post-analysis software, the study profiled TCR beta repertoires from the peripheral blood of about a dozen young patients with multiple sclerosis. Multiple sclerosis patients were children and adolescents aged roughly 6 to 16 years. At the junction V is shortened by 5 bases and J by 7 bases; bases outside the gene matches: 6. The germline V gene specifies SGHAT as CDR1 and FQNNGV as CDR2. The CDR3 numbers 15 residues from cysteine through phenylalanine. Only the CDR3 part of the read is kept: 45 bases, read in frame from the first base. Here is what the overall study found, with its caveats: Compared with controls, multiple sclerosis patients had significantly lower normalized Chao1 diversity, a finding suggesting substantial peripheral T-cell clonal expansion. The multiple sclerosis patient group was slightly younger than the control group. Significantly higher frequencies in patients than in controls were found for roughly 5 TRBV segments, including TRBV5-6, TRBV5-1 and TRBV20-1. Strong co-clustering of samples prepared in the same batch was shown by direct clustering with F measure, prompting a batch-effect correction.

Of note for this clonotype: Its antigen specificity is not known. No much larger clonotype is one base removed from it; base qualities were not supplied.

Receptor amplification or capture employed PCR. Sequencing was carried out with an Illumina HiSeq 2500. Unique molecular identifiers were incorporated into TCR beta cDNA libraries to reduce PCR and sequencing biases. Approximately 500,000 cDNA molecules were obtained for every 1 to 10 million input T cells, so each molecule roughly corresponded to one T cell. The same protocol used for the earlier healthy control dataset was applied to prepare and sequence the patient libraries. Samples belonging to the same batch were prepared together, multiplexed and sequenced on a shared HiSeq lane. For the original study's pipeline: Raw barcoded reads were processed with MIGEC, and single-read molecular identifier groups were discarded before consensus assembly and CDR3 extraction. VDJtools was used for post-analysis of the clonotype tables, with diversity normalized by down-sampling every dataset to the smallest sample size. In repertoire overlap clustering, CDR3 amino acid sequences, but not nucleotide sequences, were matched to correct batch-related cross-sample contamination. The public reads were quality trimmed at Q25 with fastp and then assembled into clones with MiXCR by TCRdb, keeping productive beta chains. Each record represents a unique CDR3 protein, reported with the most common genes and DNA among its rows. Clone size and V and J calls follow TCRdb, not the original study. This sample has roughly 600,000 distinct CDR3 sequences in its table, and roughly 47% of those were observed once. Over 1.5% of the sample belongs to the ten largest clones.

The chain is encoded by TRBV11-2 joined to TRBJ2-1; 12 junctional bases match TRBD2. The TCR comes from a girl aged 10 to 17 with multiple sclerosis. What was sequenced was blood. CDR3 loop: CASSPTSGGLNEQFF. The sequenced DNA is TGTGCCAGCAGCCCAACTAGCGGGGGGCTAAATGAGCAGTTCTTC.